A few counts support the clone carrying this T cell receptor beta chain. The target antigen is unknown. This sample stems from a study of cytomegalovirus exposure and HLA in healthy donors. Whole-study results and caveats: Cytomegalovirus association was listed for around 180 TCR beta chains. In the 120 or so validation repertoires, about 94% of cluster scores exceeded 0, per a later analysis. Rare TCR sequences dominated, though some public TCRs recurred in many donors.

The validation cohort, a group of 90 to 150 subjects, included the donors and was separate from the roughly 700-subject first cohort. Germline CDR1 and CDR2: KGHSY and FQNENV. V was clipped by 3 bases and J by 16 bases; unmatched bases: 9. There are 13 residues in the CDR3. Only in-frame clones appear in the TCRdb table, and some are missing; sequencing was by immunoSEQ multiplex PCR. The sample records about 130,000 clones, 89% being singletons. Sequencing used PBMCs. This clonotype was sampled from a woman between 18 and 29 years old in good health and CMV-seropositive. The chain employs TRBV16 and TRBJ1-6, with 7 bases that match TRBD1. The CDR3 sequence: CASSQGDRVRLHF. CDR3 DNA sequence: TGTGCCAGCAGCCAGGGAGACAGGGTGCGACTCCACTTT.